This T cell receptor beta chain was found in a study of beta chain features in type 1 diabetes. The CDR3 loop spans 16 amino acids. The V gene end was trimmed by 4 bases and the J gene end by 4 bases; junction bases not matched to a gene: 10. CDR1 is SGHTA, CDR2 FQGNSA, per germline. Donors contributed one heparinised blood draw apiece, averaging about 116 mL. Expressed TCRB transcripts got sequenced, as all isolated RNA was reverse transcribed. Approximately 3.5 million reads, on average, came from each naive, central memory and regulatory T cell sample. Measured with immunoSEQ multiplex PCR; TCRdb has only the in-frame clones, and not every one. The table lists 900,000 or so clones, about 17% of them singletons. Notes on the study in general: There were fewer insertions and more deletions at the VDJ junctions of type 1 diabetes patients.

To note about this clone: The target antigen is unknown.

This clonotype was sampled from a woman under 30 in good health. The sample was naive CD4+ T cells from blood. The chain employs TRBV7-2 and TRBJ2-1; 7 nucleotides agree with TRBD2. The CDR3 DNA sequence: TGTGCCAGCAGCTCTCGAGGAGCGGGAAATTACAATGAGCAGTTCTTC. The encoded protein is CASSSRGAGNYNEQFF.